The entry that follows covers one T cell receptor beta chain sequence. Its antigen is as yet unknown. The data were obtained in a study of T cell repertoires in cytomegalovirus infection. Across the whole study: CMV infection and matching HLA type were both indicated by public TCR beta signatures. Study-wide findings and caveats: Carriers of CMV plus the relevant HLA were identified by cumulative public TCR beta family frequency. In two of eight donors, the top clonotype was HLA-C-restricted CMV-specific.

TCRdb independently ran MiXCR on the reads; one entry per CDR3 protein. Here the sample spans about 180,000 distinct CDR3 sequences, about a sixth being singletons. CDR1 and CDR2 from the germline V gene are SGDLS and YYNGEE. The CDR3 runs to 16 residues. The V and J ends lost 0 bases and 4 bases, in that order; junction bases with no gene match: 9. The origin of this receptor is a human donor in good health (CMV status not recorded). Some clones in this sample may be carry-over from other donors' samples. The sample was CD8+ T cells from PBMCs. The chain has TRBV9 and TRBJ2-7; TRBD2 matches 8 bases. CDR3 loop: CASSVASGGGIYEQYF. For the CDR3, the DNA is TGTGCCAGCAGCGTAGCGTCGGGCGGGGGGATTTACGAGCAGTACTTC.